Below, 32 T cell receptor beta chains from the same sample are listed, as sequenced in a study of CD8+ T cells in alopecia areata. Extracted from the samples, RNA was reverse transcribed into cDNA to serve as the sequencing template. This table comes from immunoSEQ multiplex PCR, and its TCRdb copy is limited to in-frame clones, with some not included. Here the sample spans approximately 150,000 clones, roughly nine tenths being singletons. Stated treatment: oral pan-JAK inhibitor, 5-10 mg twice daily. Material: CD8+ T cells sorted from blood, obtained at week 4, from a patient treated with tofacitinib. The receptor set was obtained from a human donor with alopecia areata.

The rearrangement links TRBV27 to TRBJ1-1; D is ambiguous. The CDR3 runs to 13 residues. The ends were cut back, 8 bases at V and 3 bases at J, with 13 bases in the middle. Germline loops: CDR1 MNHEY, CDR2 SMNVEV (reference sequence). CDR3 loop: CASLGREDTEAFF. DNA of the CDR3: TGTGCCAGCCTGGGGAGGGAGGACACTGAAGCTTTCTTT.

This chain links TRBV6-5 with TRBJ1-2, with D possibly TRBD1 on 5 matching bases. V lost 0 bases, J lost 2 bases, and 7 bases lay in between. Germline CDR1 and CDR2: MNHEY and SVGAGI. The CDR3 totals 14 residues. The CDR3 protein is CASSYSTENYGYTF. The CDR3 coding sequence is TGTGCCAGCAGTTACTCGACAGAAAACTATGGCTACACCTTC.

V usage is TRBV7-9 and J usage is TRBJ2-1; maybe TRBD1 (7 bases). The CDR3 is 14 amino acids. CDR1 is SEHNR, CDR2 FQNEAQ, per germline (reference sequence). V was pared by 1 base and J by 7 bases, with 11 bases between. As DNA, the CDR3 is TGTGCCAGCAGCTTAGTTGCAGGGGGGAATGAGCAGTTCTTC. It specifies CASSLVAGGNEQFF.

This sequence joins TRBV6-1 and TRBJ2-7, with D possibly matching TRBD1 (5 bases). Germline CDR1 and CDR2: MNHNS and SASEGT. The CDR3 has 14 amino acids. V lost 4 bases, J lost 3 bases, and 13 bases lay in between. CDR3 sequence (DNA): TGTGCCAGCAGTGCGGCCCTCCAGGGCTACGAGCAGTACTTC. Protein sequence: CASSAALQGYEQYF.

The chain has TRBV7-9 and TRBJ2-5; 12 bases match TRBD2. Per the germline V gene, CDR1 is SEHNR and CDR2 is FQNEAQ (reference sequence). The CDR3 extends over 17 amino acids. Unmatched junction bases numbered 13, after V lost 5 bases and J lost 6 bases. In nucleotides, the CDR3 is TGTGCCAGCAGCCCACGGACTAGCGGGGCGTCCCTGCAGACCCAGTACTTC. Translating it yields CASSPRTSGASLQTQYF.

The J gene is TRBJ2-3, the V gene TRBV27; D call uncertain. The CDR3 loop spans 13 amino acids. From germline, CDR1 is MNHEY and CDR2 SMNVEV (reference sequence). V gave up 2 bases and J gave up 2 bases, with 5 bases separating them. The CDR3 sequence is CASSLTSTDTQYF. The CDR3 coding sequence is TGTGCCAGCAGTTTAACCTCCACAGATACGCAGTATTTT.

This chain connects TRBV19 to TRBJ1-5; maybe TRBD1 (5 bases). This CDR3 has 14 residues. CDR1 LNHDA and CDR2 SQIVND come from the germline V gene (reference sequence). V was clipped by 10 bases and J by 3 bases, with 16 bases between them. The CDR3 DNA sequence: TGTGCCACCGACAGCGAAAATTTCAATCAGCCCCAGCATTTT. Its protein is CATDSENFNQPQHF.

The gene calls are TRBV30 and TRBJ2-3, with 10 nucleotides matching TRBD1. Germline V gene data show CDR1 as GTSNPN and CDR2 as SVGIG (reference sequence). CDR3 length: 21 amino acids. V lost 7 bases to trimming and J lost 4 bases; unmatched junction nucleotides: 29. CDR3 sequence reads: CASMDRGVLCCGTSRADTQYF. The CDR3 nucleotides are TGTGCCTCTATGGACAGGGGGGTTTTGTGCTGTGGGACTAGTCGGGCAGATACGCAGTATTTT.

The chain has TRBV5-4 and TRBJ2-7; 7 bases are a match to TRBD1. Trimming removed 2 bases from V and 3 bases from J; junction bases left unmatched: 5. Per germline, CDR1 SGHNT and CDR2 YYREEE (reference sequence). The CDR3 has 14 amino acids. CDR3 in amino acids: CASSFGTVNYEQYF. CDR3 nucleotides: TGTGCCAGCAGCTTCGGGACAGTGAACTACGAGCAGTACTTC.

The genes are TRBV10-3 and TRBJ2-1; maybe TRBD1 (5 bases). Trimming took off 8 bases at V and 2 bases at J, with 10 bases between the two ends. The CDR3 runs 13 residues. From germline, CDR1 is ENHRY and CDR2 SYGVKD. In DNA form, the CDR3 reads TGTGCCATCGGGGCGGATACCTACAATGAGCAGTTCTTC. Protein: CAIGADTYNEQFF.

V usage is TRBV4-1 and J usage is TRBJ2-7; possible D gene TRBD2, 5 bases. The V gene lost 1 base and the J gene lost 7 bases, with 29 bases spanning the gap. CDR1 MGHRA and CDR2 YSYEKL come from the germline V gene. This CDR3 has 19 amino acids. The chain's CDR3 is CASSQVVGGAEPRRWEQYF. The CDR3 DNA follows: TGCGCCAGCAGCCAAGTCGTTGGAGGTGCGGAGCCCCGCCGGTGGGAGCAGTACTTC.

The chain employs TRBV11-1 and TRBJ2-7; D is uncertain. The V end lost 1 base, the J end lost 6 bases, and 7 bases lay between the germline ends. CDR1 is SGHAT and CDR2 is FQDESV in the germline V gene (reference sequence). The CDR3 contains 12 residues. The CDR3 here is CASSLVGSEQYF. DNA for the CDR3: TGTGCCAGCAGCTTAGTAGGCAGCGAGCAGTACTTC.

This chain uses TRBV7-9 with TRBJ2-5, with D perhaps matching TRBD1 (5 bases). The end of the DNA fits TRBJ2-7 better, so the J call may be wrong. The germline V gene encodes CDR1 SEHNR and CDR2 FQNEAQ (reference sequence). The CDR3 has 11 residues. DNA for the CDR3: TGTGCCAGCAGTTGGGGCCACGAGCAGTACTTC. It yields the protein CASSWGHEQYF.

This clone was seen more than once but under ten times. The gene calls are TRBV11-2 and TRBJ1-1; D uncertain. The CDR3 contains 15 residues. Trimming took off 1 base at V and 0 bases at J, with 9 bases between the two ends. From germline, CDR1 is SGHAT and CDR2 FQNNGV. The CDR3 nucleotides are TGTGCCAGCAGCTTAGGGATGGCTCTGAACACTGAAGCTTTCTTT. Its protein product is CASSLGMALNTEAFF.

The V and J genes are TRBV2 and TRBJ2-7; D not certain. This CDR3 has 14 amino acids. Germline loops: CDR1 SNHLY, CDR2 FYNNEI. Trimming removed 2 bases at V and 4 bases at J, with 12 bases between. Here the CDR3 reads CASSEMVAVYEQYF. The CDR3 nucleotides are TGTGCCAGCAGTGAAATGGTAGCAGTTTACGAGCAGTACTTC.

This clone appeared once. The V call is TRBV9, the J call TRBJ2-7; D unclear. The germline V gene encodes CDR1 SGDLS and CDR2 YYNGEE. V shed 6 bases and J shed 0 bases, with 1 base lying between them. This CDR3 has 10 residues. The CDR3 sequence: CASNSYEQYF. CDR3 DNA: TGTGCCAGCAACTCCTACGAGCAGTACTTC. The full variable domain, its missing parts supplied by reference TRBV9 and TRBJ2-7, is DSGVTQTPKHLITATGQRVTLRCSPRSGDLSVYWYQQSLDQGLQFLIQYYNGEERAKGNILERFSAQQFPDLHSELNLSSLELGDSALYFCASNSYEQYFGPGTRLTVT.

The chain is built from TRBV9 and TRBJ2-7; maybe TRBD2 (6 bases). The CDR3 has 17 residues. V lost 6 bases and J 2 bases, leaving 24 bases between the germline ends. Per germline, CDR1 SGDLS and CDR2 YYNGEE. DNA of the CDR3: TGTGCCAGCACCGTGGGGAGGAACAGCGTATCCCCCTACGAGCAGTACTTC. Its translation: CASTVGRNSVSPYEQYF.

The CDR3: CASSTGSNEQFF. The CDR3 DNA is TGTGCCAGCAGCACCGGGAGCAATGAGCAGTTCTTC. The chain uses TRBV9 and TRBJ2-1, with D maybe TRBD2 (6 bases). The CDR3 length is 12 residues. CDR1 and CDR2 from the germline V gene are SGDLS and YYNGEE. The V gene lost 4 bases and the J gene lost 6 bases, with 8 bases spanning the gap.

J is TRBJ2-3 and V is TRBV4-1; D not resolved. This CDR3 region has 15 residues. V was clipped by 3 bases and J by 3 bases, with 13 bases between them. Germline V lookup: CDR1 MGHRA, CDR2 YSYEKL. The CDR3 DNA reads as TGCGCCAGCAGCCAGCCCGAGGATGGTACAGATACGCAGTATTTT. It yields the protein CASSQPEDGTDTQYF.

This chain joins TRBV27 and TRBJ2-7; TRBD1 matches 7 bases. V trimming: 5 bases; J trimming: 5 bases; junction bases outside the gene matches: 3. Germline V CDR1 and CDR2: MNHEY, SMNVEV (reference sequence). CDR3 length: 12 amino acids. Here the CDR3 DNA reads TGTGCCAGCAGTCCGACAGGGAACGAGCAGTACTTC. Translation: CASSPTGNEQYF.

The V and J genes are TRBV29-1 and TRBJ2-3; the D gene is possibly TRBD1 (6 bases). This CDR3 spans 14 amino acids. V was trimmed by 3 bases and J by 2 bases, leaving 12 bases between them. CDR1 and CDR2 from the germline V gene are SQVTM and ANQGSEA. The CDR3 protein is CSVEGAGVTDTQYF. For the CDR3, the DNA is TGCAGCGTTGAGGGGGCAGGGGTCACAGATACGCAGTATTTT.

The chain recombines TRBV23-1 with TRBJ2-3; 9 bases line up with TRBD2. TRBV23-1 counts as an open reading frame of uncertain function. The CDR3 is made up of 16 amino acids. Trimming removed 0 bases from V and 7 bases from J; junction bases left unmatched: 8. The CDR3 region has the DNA TGCGCCAGCAGTCAATCGAGGACTAGCGCCGCCTATACGCAGTATTTT. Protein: CASSQSRTSAAYTQYF.

The CDR3 region is CASSWTGEGDTQYF. Written as DNA, the CDR3 is TGTGCCAGCAGCTGGACAGGGGAAGGAGATACGCAGTATTTT. The chain is built from TRBV7-6 and TRBJ2-3; TRBD1 matches at 9 bases. V lost 4 bases and J lost 5; bases outside the gene matches: 4. The CDR3 spans 14 residues. Germline assignment: CDR1 SGHVS and CDR2 FNYEAQ. The full variable domain, with the rest looked up from reference TRBV7-6 and TRBJ2-3, is GAGVSQSPRYKVTKRGQDVALRCDPISGHVSLYWYRQALGQGPEFLTYFNYEAQQDKSGLPNDRFSAERPEGSISTLTIQRTEQRDSAMYRCASSWTGEGDTQYFGPGTRLTVL.

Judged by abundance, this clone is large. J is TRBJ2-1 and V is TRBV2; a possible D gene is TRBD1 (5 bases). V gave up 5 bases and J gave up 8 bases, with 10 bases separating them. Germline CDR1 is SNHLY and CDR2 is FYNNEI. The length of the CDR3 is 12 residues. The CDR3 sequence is CASSQGTDEQFF. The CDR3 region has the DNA TGTGCCAGCAGTCAGGGTACAGATGAGCAGTTCTTC.

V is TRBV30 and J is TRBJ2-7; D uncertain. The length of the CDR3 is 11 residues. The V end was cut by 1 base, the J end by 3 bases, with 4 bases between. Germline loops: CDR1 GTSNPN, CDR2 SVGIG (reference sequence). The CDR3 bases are TGTGCCTGGAGTGCAGGCTACGAGCAGTACTTC. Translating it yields CAWSAGYEQYF.

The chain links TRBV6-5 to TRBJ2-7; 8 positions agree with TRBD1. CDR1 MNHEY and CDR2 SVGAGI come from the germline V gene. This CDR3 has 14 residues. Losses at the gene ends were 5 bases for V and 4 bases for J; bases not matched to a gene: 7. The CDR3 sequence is CASSPGQATYEQYF. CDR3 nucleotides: TGTGCCAGCAGTCCGGGACAGGCCACGTACGAGCAGTACTTC.

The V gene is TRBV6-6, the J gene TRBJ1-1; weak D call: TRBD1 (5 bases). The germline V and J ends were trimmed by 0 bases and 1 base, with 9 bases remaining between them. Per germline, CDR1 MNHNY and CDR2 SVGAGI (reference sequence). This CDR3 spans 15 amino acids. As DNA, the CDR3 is TGTGCCAGCAGTTACTCCGGGGACTCGAACACTGAAGCTTTCTTT. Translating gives CASSYSGDSNTEAFF.

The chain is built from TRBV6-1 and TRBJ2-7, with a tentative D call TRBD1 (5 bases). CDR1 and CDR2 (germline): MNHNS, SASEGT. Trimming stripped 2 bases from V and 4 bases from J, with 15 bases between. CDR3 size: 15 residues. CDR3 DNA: TGTGCCAGCAGTGAATACAAAGCCCAGGGATACGAGCAGTACTTC. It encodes CASSEYKAQGYEQYF.

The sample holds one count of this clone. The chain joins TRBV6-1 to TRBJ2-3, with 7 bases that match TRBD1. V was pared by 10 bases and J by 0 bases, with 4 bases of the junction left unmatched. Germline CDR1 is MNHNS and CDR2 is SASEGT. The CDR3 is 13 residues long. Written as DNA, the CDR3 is TGTGCCACCGGGACAGAGAGCACAGATACGCAGTATTTT. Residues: CATGTESTDTQYF.

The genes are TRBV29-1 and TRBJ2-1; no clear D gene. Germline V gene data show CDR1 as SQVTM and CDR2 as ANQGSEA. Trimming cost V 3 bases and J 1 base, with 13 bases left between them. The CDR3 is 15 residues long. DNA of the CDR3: TGCAGCGTTGAGAGTCCGACCGGGTCCTACAATGAGCAGTTCTTC. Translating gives CSVESPTGSYNEQFF.

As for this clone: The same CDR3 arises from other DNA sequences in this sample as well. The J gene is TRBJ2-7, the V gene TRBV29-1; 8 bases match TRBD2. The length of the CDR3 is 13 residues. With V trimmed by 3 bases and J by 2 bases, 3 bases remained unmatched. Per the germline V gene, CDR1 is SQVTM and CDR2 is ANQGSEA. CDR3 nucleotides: TGCAGCGTTGACCTAGCGGGTACCTACGAGCAGTACTTC. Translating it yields CSVDLAGTYEQYF.

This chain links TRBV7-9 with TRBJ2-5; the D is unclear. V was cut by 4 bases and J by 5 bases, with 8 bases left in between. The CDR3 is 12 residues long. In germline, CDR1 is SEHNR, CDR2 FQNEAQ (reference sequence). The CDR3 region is CASSSATETQYF. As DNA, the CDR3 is TGTGCCAGCAGCTCCGCCACGGAGACCCAGTACTTC.